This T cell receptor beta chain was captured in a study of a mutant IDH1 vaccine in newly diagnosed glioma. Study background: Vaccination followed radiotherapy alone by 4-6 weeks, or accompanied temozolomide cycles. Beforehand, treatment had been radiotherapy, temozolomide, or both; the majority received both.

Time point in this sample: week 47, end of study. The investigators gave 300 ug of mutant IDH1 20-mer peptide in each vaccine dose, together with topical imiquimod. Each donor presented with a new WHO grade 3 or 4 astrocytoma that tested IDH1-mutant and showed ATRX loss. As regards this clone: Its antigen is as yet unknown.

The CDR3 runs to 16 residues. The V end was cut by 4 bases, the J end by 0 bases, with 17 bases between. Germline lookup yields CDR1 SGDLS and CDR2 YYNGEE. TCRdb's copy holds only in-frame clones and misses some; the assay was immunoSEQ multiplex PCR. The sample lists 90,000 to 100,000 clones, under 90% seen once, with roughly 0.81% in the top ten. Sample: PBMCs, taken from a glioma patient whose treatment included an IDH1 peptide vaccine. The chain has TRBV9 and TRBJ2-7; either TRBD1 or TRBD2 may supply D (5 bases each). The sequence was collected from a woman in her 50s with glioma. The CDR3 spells CASSPGKWGSSYEQYF. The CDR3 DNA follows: TGTGCCAGCAGCCCAGGGAAGTGGGGGAGCTCCTACGAGCAGTACTTC.